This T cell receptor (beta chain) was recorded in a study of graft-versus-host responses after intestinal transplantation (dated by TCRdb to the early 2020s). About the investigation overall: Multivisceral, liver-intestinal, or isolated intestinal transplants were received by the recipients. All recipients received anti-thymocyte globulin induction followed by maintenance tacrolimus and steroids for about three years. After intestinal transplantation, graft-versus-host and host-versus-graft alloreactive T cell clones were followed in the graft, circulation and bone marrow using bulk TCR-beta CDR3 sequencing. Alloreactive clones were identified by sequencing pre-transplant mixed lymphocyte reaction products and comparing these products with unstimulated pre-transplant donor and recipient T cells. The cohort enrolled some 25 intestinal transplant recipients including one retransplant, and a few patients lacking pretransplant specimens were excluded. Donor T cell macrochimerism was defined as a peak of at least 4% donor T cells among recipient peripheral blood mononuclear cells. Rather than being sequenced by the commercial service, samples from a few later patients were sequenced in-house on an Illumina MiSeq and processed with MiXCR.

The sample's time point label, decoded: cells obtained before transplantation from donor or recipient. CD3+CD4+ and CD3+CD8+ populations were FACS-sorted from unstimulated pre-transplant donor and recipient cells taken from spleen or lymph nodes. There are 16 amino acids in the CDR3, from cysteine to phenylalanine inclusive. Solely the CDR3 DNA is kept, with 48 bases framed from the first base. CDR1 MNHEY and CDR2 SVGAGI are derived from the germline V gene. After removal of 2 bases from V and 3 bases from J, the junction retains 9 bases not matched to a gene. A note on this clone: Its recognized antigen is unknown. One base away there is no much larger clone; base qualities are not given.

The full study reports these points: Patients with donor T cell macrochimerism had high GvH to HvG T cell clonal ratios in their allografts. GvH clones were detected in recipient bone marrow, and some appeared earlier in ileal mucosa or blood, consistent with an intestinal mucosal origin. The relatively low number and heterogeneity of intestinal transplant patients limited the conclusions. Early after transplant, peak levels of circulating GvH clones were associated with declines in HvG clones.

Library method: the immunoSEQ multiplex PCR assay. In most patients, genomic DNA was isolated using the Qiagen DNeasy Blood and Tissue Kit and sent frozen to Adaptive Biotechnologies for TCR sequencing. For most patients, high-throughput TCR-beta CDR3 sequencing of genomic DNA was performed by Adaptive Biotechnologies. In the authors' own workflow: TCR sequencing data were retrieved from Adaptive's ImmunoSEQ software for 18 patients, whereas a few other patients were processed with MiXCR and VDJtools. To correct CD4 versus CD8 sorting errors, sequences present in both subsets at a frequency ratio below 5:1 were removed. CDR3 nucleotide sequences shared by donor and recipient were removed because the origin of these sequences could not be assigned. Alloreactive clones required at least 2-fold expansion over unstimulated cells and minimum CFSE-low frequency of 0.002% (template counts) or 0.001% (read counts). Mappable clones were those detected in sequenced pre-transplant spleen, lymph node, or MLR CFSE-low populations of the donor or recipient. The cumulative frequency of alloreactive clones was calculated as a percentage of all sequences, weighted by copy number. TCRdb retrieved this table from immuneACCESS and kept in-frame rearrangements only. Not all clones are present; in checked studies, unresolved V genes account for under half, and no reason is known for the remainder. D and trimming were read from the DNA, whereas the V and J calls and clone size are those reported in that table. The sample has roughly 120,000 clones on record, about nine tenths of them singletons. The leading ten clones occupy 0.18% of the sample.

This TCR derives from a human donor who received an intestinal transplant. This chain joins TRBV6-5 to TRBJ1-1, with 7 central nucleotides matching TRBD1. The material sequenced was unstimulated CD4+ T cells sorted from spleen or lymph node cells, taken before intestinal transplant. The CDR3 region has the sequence CASSYRATRGDTEAFF. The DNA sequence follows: TGTGCCAGCAGTTACCGGGCTACCAGGGGGGACACTGAAGCTTTCTTT.